The clone carrying this T cell receptor (beta chain) occurred a few times. Antigen specificity is unknown. The CDR3 contains 17 residues. V lost 0 bases and J 3 bases, leaving 15 bases between the germline ends. Germline-derived CDR1 and CDR2 are SGDLS and YYNGEE. The data stem from a study of cytomegalovirus exposure and HLA in healthy donors. Those who donated were healthy bone marrow donors. PCR employed 60 Vbeta and 13 Jbeta primers. Assay used: immunoSEQ multiplex PCR; TCRdb lists only in-frame clones, some missing. The sample contains 90,000 to 100,000 clones, approximately 70% of which appear only once. Study outcomes and limitations: Later genetic work tied a missense DCLRE1C variant to beta-chain V and J trimming. A later analysis found common viral pathogens apparently linked to several of the most significant clusters. An assumption of roughly uniform sequencing depth across donors underlay the presence/absence analyses.

The sequence was collected from a man aged 45-65 years in good health and CMV-seronegative. The sequenced material came from PBMCs. The chain couples TRBV9 to TRBJ2-2; D possibly corresponds to TRBD2 (7 bases). CDR3: CASSVGGGGRDTGELFF. CDR3 coding DNA: TGTGCCAGCAGCGTAGGAGGGGGGGGACGCGACACCGGGGAGCTGTTTTTT.